This is a list of T cell receptor beta chains from one sample in a study of technical replicates of blood from a handful of donors. TCRdb's copy holds only in-frame clones and misses some; the assay was immunoSEQ multiplex PCR. The table lists some 48,000 clones, roughly 95% of them singletons, with 0.3% to 0.4% in the top ten. The sequencing input was T cells isolated from PBMCs. The receptors were gathered from a human donor in good health. Each CDR3 is given with its conserved first and last residue. A D gene is named only where the DNA matches it firmly. Only some rows state a clone size, as once, few, many or a class for expanded clones.

13	TRBV13	TRBJ1-1	-	-	TGTGCCAGCAGCTTAGAGCGTAACACTGAAGCTTTCTTT	CASSLERNTEAFF
13	TRBV5-4	TRBJ2-7	-	-	TGTGCCAGCAGTATGACTAGCTCCTACGAGCAGTACTTC	CASSMTSSYEQYF
14	TRBV2	TRBJ2-1	TRBD2	-	TGTGCCAGCATGGGGCGGGAGGGGGGCGATGAGCAGTTCTTC	CASMGREGGDEQFF
13	TRBV6-5	TRBJ2-5	-	-	TGTGCCAGCAGGGCGACGGGGAGGGAGACCCAGTACTTC	CASRATGRETQYF
15	TRBV7-9	TRBJ2-4	-	-	TGTGCCAGCAGCTTTGTAGATCTAGCCAAAAACATTCAGTACTTC	CASSFVDLAKNIQYF
17	TRBV7-2	TRBJ1-5	TRBD1	-	TGTGCCAGCAGCCCCCAGGGGGCGGTGATCGGCAATCAGCCCCAGCATTTT	CASSPQGAVIGNQPQHF
14	TRBV5-1	TRBJ2-5	TRBD2	-	TGCGCCGGCCGGACCGGGACTAGTCAAGAGACCCAGTACTTC	CAGRTGTSQETQYF
15	TRBV11-1	TRBJ2-2	TRBD1	-	TGTGCCAGCAGCCTTAGACAGGGATCAACCGGGGAGCTGTTTTTT	CASSLRQGSTGELFF
15	TRBV7-9	TRBJ2-5	TRBD2	-	TGTGCCAGCAGCTTAGAGTCGGGGGGCCAAGAGACCCAGTACTTC	CASSLESGGQETQYF
15	TRBV30	TRBJ1-5	TRBD1	-	TGTGCCTGGAGTGTGAGGGGACAGCCTCATCAGCCCCAGCATTTT	CAWSVRGQPHQPQHF
12	TRBV6-6	TRBJ2-7	-	few	TGTGCCAGCAGTTCCAGGGGACACGAGCAGTACTTC	CASSSRGHEQYF
17	TRBV4-1	TRBJ2-2	TRBD2	-	TGCGCCAGCAGCCAACGCGGGACTAGCGGACGCACCGGGGAGCTGTTTTTT	CASSQRGTSGRTGELFF
17	TRBV4-1	TRBJ2-6	-	-	TGCGCCAGCAGCCAATCCCCCCCCAACTCTGGGGCCAACGTCCTGACTTTC	CASSQSPPNSGANVLTF
14	TRBV4-3	TRBJ2-7	-	-	TGCGCCAGCAGCCAAGACCCATCCACCTACGAGCAGTACTTC	CASSQDPSTYEQYF
13	TRBV6-5	TRBJ1-2	-	-	TGTGCCAGCAGTCCGGGGTCGAACTATGGCTACACCTTC	CASSPGSNYGYTF
13	TRBV9	TRBJ2-7	-	-	TGTGCCAGCAGCGTAGCTCTAGGGGGCGAGCAGTACTTC	CASSVALGGEQYF
16	TRBV4-2	TRBJ2-6	-	-	TGTGCCAGCAGCCCCGGGGATTCATCGGGGGCCAACGTCCTGACTTTC	CASSPGDSSGANVLTF
12	TRBV7-8	TRBJ2-1	-	-	TGTGCCAGCAGCGGCGGGGATCGTGAGCAGTTCTTC	CASSGGDREQFF
16	TRBV11-2	TRBJ1-1	-	once	TGTGCCAGCAGCTCAAGTACAGGGCTAGTAGGCACTGAAGCTTTCTTT	CASSSSTGLVGTEAFF
15	TRBV10-3	TRBJ2-5	TRBD2	-	TGTGCCATCAGTGAGGAGGCGGGAGATCTGGAGACCCAGTACTTC	CAISEEAGDLETQYF
15	TRBV6-5	TRBJ2-7	TRBD1	-	TGTGCCAGCAGAGGTAACAGGGGTCCCCACTACGAGCAGTACTTC	CASRGNRGPHYEQYF
15	TRBV4-1	TRBJ2-7	TRBD2	-	TGCGCCAGCAGGCCTCGGACTAGCGGGAGCTACGAGCAGTACTTC	CASRPRTSGSYEQYF
13	TRBV7-2	TRBJ1-1	TRBD1	-	TGTGCCAGCAGCCTACAGGGGTGGACTGAAGCTTTCTTT	CASSLQGWTEAFF
17	TRBV7-6	TRBJ2-4	-	-	TGTGCCAGCAGCTTAGGAGGGTCTGGGCCCCCGGGGAACATTCAGTACTTC	CASSLGGSGPPGNIQYF
14	TRBV6-1	TRBJ2-7	-	-	-	CASILGTGSHEQYF
15	TRBV6-5	TRBJ2-7	-	-	TGTGCCAGCAGTTACTCCCCGCAGGGGATCTACGAGCAGTACTTC	CASSYSPQGIYEQYF
15	TRBV2	TRBJ2-3	TRBD2	-	TGTGCCAGCAGACTACTAGCGGGAGGCACAGATACGCAGTATTTT	CASRLLAGGTDTQYF
15	TRBV28	TRBJ1-1	-	once	TGTGCCAGCAGGAGGCAGACCCTTATGAACACTGAAGCTTTCTTT	CASRRQTLMNTEAFF
15	TRBV27	TRBJ1-5	-	once	TGTGCCAGCAGTTTATCTGGCAGGTCAAATCAGCCCCAGCATTTT	CASSLSGRSNQPQHF
15	TRBV5-4	TRBJ2-3	-	-	TGTGCCAGCAGCTTGGAGGCGGGACTCACAGATACGCAGTATTTT	CASSLEAGLTDTQYF
15	TRBV7-8	TRBJ1-3	-	once	TGTGCCAGCAGCTTAGCGCAGGGGCGAGGAAACACCATATATTTT	CASSLAQGRGNTIYF
15	TRBV4-1	TRBJ2-7	-	once	TGCGCCAGCAGCCAAATGCAGGGATCCTCCTACGAGCAGTACTTC	CASSQMQGSSYEQYF
14	TRBV7-3	TRBJ1-2	-	-	TGTGCCAGCAGCTCCGGGGGACTGTTAAGTGGCTACACCTTC	CASSSGGLLSGYTF